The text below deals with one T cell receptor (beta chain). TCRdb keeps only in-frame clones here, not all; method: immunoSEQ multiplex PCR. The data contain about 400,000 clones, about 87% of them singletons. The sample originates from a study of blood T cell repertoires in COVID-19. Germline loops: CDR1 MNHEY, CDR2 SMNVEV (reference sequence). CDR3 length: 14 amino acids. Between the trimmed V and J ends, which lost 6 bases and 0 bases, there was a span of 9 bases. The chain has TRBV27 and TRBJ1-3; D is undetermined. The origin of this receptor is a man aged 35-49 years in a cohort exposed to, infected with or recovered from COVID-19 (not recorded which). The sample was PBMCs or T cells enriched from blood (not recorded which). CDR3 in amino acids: CASRDLSSGNTIYF. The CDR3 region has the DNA TGTGCCAGCAGGGACTTGAGCTCTGGAAACACCATATATTTT.